Given below is one T cell receptor beta chain in context. This CDR3 is 12 amino acids long. V lost 7 bases and J 6 bases, leaving 10 bases between the germline ends. The germline V gene has CDR1 MDHEN and CDR2 SYDVKM. Here immunoSEQ multiplex PCR was the method, and the copy in TCRdb shows in-frame clones only, minus some. The table has 130,000 or so clones, roughly 86% seen once. The sample is drawn from a study of control samples from healthy donors and cancer patients. V is TRBV28 and J is TRBJ1-5; D is ambiguous. This sequence originates from a man in his fifties with head and neck cancer. The specimen sequenced was PBMCs. CDR3 coding DNA: TGTGCCAGCAAGTTGAGCTTTCAGCCCCAGCATTTT. Translated, it gives CASKLSFQPQHF.